This T cell receptor (beta chain) was captured by sequencing in a study of blood T cell repertoires in COVID-19. Study-wide context: The United States, Italy and Spain were the sources of the acute and convalescent COVID-19 samples. T cells, B-cell-depleted T cells, or PBMCs supplied cDNA or gDNA.

The CDR3 spans 14 residues. Germline V gene lookup returns CDR1 LGHNT and CDR2 FRNRAP. Trimming shortened V by 6 bases and J by 6 bases, and 17 bases separated the two germline ends. In the authors' workflow: Estimates of nucleated cell counts were drawn from the amplification of reference gene primers. Method: immunoSEQ multiplex PCR; TCRdb's copy keeps in-frame clones and lacks some. Clone size and V and J calls were adopted from that table, with D and trimming inferred from the DNA. The table records 250,000 to 300,000 clones, 65% to 90% of them present only once. The chain uses TRBV12-5 and TRBJ1-2; possible D gene TRBD1, 5 bases. The TCR comes from a man between 50 and 59 years old with active or convalescent COVID-19. Sequenced input: peripheral blood. The DNA of the CDR3 is TGTGCTAGTGGCCTCACAGGTGTATTACATGGCTACACCTTC. Residues: CASGLTGVLHGYTF.